One T cell receptor beta chain is described in this entry. This clone was picked up a small number of times. Its specific antigen is unknown. Per-nucleotide qualities are absent, and no much larger clonotype sits a single base away. The CDR3 measures 16 amino acids from cysteine to phenylalanine. Kept here is only the CDR3 DNA, which spans 48 bases and is read in frame from base 1. V sheds 0 bases and J sheds 4 bases, leaving 15 bases between their ends. Sequences MGHRA (CDR1) and YSYEKL (CDR2) are obtained from the germline V gene. The entry originates in a study of T cell responses to AZD1222 COVID-19 vaccine (dated by TCRdb to the early 2020s). In terms of the full investigation: AZD1222 recipients whose second dose came at about 4 weeks and those whose second dose came at about 12 weeks were combined into one group, since spike-specific TCR depth and breadth did not differ between the two schedules. TCR sequencing covered roughly 230 trial participants: about 210 given two doses of AZD1222 and 26 given two doses of MenACWY control vaccine. Trial participants were enrolled into age subgroups of 18-55, 56-69 and 70-plus years, which contained about 150, 27 and 61 TCR-sequenced participants, respectively. Study-wide conclusions, independent of this receptor: Participants were mostly white British and included more females than males, and it was suggested by the authors that clonal diversity may have been underestimated. The whole spike protein was spanned by vaccine-associated CD4 TCRs, and dominant responses were seen in regions 160-218 and 743-854. Because no day 14 peak-response samples were available, the repertoires could be characterized only after the peak T cell response. The 56-69-year group was small, and its depth increase did not reach significance, likely because of low power. Reportedly, almost half of the unique spike-specific TCRs recognized epitopes lying outside the regions that are mutated in the B.1.351 and B.1.1.7 variants. A significant rise in spike-specific TCR breadth and depth was observed after two AZD1222 doses relative to day 0 and relative to MenACWY recipients. Only five or six AZD1222 recipients were SARS-CoV-2 seropositive at baseline, limiting conclusions about previously exposed vaccinees.

The CDR3 regions of human TCRbeta chains were subjected to immunosequencing. Concerning the study's data processing: TCRs in the repertoires were matched against a reference library of SARS-CoV-2-specific TCRs that had been generated with the MIRA antigen-specificity platform. Breadth was defined as the fraction of unique TCRs that were SARS-CoV-2-associated, and depth was defined as the fraction of total T cells that were SARS-CoV-2-associated. Using the MIRA data, each spike-specific TCR was assigned both to the spike region to which the TCR was reactive and to a CD4 or CD8 class. Log10-transformed breadth and depth values were compared by one-way ANOVA with Sidak's multiple comparisons tests. The source is immuneACCESS, and TCRdb retained only in-frame sequences with V and J called. Part of the clones is not carried over; for the studies checked, unresolved V genes explain less than half of this, and the remainder is unexplained. V and J calls and clone size follow that table, whereas D and trimming were derived from the DNA. The sample data list more than 85,000 clones, and roughly 90% of these were observed just once. Of the sample, roughly 1.6% falls within the top ten clones.

What the time point label conveys for this sample: baseline before first vaccination. The vaccinee samples were drawn from two UK trials, COV001 and COV002, one of which was a single-blind randomized controlled phase 2/3 trial testing AZD1222 (ChAdOx1 nCoV-19) in healthy adults. Trial participant PBMC samples were collected at day 0 and day 28 after the second dose for TCRbeta chain sequencing. The receptor comes from an adult in good health. The specimen was peripheral blood, collected on day 0 of AZD1222 vaccination. This chain joins TRBV4-1 to TRBJ1-1, with no reliable assignment of the D segment. CDR3 sequence: CASSQDLGSGFTEAFF. The nucleotide sequence reads TGCGCCAGCAGCCAAGATCTTGGCAGTGGATTCACTGAAGCTTTCTTT.